This T cell receptor beta chain originates from a study of T cells in Graves' hyperthyroidism and ophthalmopathy (dated by TCRdb to between 2018 and 2020). About the investigation overall: Peripheral blood samples were taken at initial diagnosis, before any treatment was given. Once sampling was done, hyperthyroidism patients were given methimazole at a starting dose of 30 mg daily, whereas ophthalmopathy patients were given high-dose intravenous methylprednisolone. In addition, the study compared T-cell repertoires in thyroid tissue and in blood from 6 or 7 Graves' hyperthyroidism patients. According to the paper, TCR Vbeta CDR3 sequencing was carried out on over 130 peripheral blood samples, which came from around 43 ophthalmopathy, 70 to 80 hyperthyroidism and about 17 progressor patients. Prospective prediction of ophthalmopathy was tested in an independent validation cohort of approximately 19 hyperthyroidism patients and 17 patients who later progressed to ophthalmopathy. To identify TCR V-J signatures that set the groups apart, the researchers used a discovery cohort of about a hundred patients, made up of roughly 45 with Graves' ophthalmopathy and around 58 with stable Graves' hyperthyroidism. The 95 to 100 discovery patients were randomly divided into training and test sets at a 7:3 ratio. On the study overall, not on this receptor specifically: Sample size was not statistically predetermined, and blinding of investigators to group allocation was not performed. Most expanded thyroid clonotypes (frequency above 0.001) were also detected in blood, a finding suggesting that blood repertoires may reflect thyroid immune responses. A 13 V-J signature model separated ophthalmopathy from stable hyperthyroidism, with just over 85% sensitivity and roughly 82% specificity in cross-validation and 80%/75% in testing. In validation, progression to ophthalmopathy was predicted by the model with around 71% sensitivity and around 76% specificity, a median of 6.5 months before onset.

Ophthalmopathy patients had moderately to severely active disease, Clinical Activity Score of at least 3, NOSPECS grade of at least 4, and duration under 3 months. Any patient with an uncontrolled infection, another autoimmune disease, pregnancy or lactation was excluded. Diagnoses were established on the basis of clinical symptoms, serum thyroxine and TRAb, thyroid ultrasound, and orbital computed tomography. PBMCs were isolated from approximately 10 ml of fresh peripheral blood by Ficoll-Paque density gradient centrifugation. Total RNA was extracted with Trizol reagent, and quality was checked on an Agilent 2100 Bioanalyzer. The TCR beta CDR3 regions were amplified from the RNA transcripts. The TCR CDR3 was subjected to a first round of RT-PCR using the HTBI primer set and the Qiagen OneStep RT-PCR kit. Libraries were constructed in a second round of multiplex PCR, after which size selection and purification were performed. The libraries were sequenced on an Illumina HiSeq2000 using paired-end 100 bp reads. The study's processing was this. SOAPnuke was used to process the raw data, removing reads that contained adapters or uncalled bases, had a mean Phred below 15, or lacked an exact match to the constant primer or identifier. COPE v1.2.5 was used to merge high-quality paired reads, and clonotypes were defined as unique nucleotide sequences. Clonotypes were aligned to IMGT TRBV, TRBD and TRBJ reference segments using MiTCR v1.1. The analysis was restricted to V-J combinations with a frequency above 0.0001, which together covered approximately 99% of the repertoires. The TCS score was defined as the ratio of F50 (clonal expansion) to E x V (chaos), calculated using BLOSUM62-based TCRdist between CDR3 peptides within each V-J. Welch's t-statistics and random forest reduced 500 to 650 V-J features to about 12, which were used in a naive Bayes classifier (R e1071). TCRdb reprocessing: public reads trimmed at Q25 with fastp, clones called with MiXCR, in-frame beta chains kept. Rows with one shared CDR3 protein collapse into an entry with the most common genes and DNA. The V and J calls and clone size are TCRdb's, not the authors'. This sample comprises approximately 400,000 distinct CDR3 sequences, about an eighth of them detected only once. Of the sample, 25% to 30% is held by the ten largest clones.

This clonotype has a count of ten or more. Its antigen is still unknown. One base away there is no much larger clone; base qualities are not given. The CDR3 starts with the cysteine, ends with the phenylalanine, and has 14 residues. Only CDR3 DNA remains: 42 bases, in frame from the first base. V drops 4 bases and J drops 5 bases, leaving 13 bases in between. The germline V gene (reference sequence) provides CDR1 MNHEY and CDR2 SMNVEV. The sequenced sample consisted of blood. This clonotype was sampled from a man aged 45 to 65 with Graves' ophthalmopathy. The chain is made from TRBV27 and TRBJ2-3; TRBD1 is a possible D gene, resting on 5 matching bases. CDR3 protein: CASSSVPQGDTQYF. The nucleotide sequence is given as TGTGCCAGCAGTTCCGTTCCCCAGGGAGATACGCAGTATTTT.